The clone carrying this TCR beta chain has a count of ten or more. Antigen specificity is unknown. Germline lookup yields CDR1 SNHLY and CDR2 FYNNEI. The length of the CDR3 is 14 residues. Trimming pared 3 bases from V and 4 bases from J, leaving 12 bases between. The iRepertoire nested amplicon-rescue multiplex PCR amplified TCR alpha and beta CDR3s from RNA. TCRdb reprocessed the multiplex PCR reads via MiXCR and lists one record per CDR3 protein. The sample carries fewer than 55,000 distinct CDR3 sequences, more than 20% recorded once. This entry comes from a study of glioma-infiltrating T cells. Study-wide results and caveats: Gliomas, especially low-grade, showed above-expected tissue-blood divergence; non-neoplastic patients showed below.

The source of this sequence is a human donor with low-grade glioma or glioblastoma, undergoing nonglioma brain surgery, or in good health (not recorded which). Sample: glioma tissue, nonneoplastic brain tissue, or PBMCs (not recorded which). The chain employs TRBV2 and TRBJ1-1; D remains unclear. DNA for the CDR3: TGTGCCAGCAGTGAGGAGGGTGGAGGCACTGAAGCTTTCTTT. Translation: CASSEEGGGTEAFF.